These T cell receptor beta chains were read from a single sample in a study of patients and donors after allogeneic stem cell transplantation. TCRdb analysed the RT-PCR reads with MiXCR anew, one entry per CDR3 protein. The top ten clones hold roughly 52% of a sample with approximately 150,000 distinct CDR3 sequences, over 30% of them seen once. The sample comprised blood, either unsorted or a sorted T cell fraction (not recorded which). The receptors were gathered from a human donor who was either an allogeneic HSCT recipient or a stem cell or donor lymphocyte infusion donor (not recorded which). It is not recorded whose cells these are; they may come from a transplant donor. Both conserved end residues are part of each CDR3. Each record gives: clone size, J gene, D gene, V gene, CDR3 protein, CDR3 DNA. A D gene is named only where the DNA matches it firmly. The size field is filled for only some rows; it gives once, few, many or a size class.

few TRBJ1-5 - TRBV29-1 CSATAGGNQPQHF TGCAGCGCCACCGCGGGGGGCAATCAGCCCCAGCATTTT
- TRBJ2-3 - TRBV9 CASSPWGTVEDTQYF TGTGCCAGCAGCCCCTGGGGGACGGTCGAAGATACGCAGTATTTT
- TRBJ1-6 - TRBV6-5 CASSPSLGNSPLHF TGTGCCAGCAGCCCCTCCTTGGGCAATTCACCCCTCCACTTT
few TRBJ1-2 - TRBV6-5 CASSYSRTRGTNYGYTF TGTGCCAGCAGTTACTCGAGGACACGCGGGACTAACTATGGCTACACCTTC
- TRBJ2-2 TRBD1 TRBV12-3/TRBV12-4 CASSGTGVNTGELFF TGTGCCAGCAGTGGGACAGGTGTCAACACCGGGGAGCTGTTTTTT
few TRBJ1-1 - TRBV10-3 CATLDLVGNTEAFF TGTGCCACTCTCGACCTGGTGGGGAACACTGAAGCTTTCTTT
few TRBJ2-3 - TRBV6-5 CASNRQPTDTQYF TGTGCCAGCAATCGACAGCCCACAGATACGCAGTATTTT
few TRBJ2-3 TRBD1 TRBV24-1 CATGTGEGAADTQYF TGTGCCACCGGGACAGGGGAAGGGGCGGCAGATACGCAGTATTTT
many TRBJ1-6 - TRBV25-1 CASSGVGGNSPLHF TGTGCCAGCAGTGGTGTCGGGGGGAATTCACCCCTCCACTTT
- TRBJ1-6 - TRBV27 CASSPLGGANSPLHF TGTGCCAGCAGTCCCCTGGGGGGGGCCAATTCACCCCTCCACTTT
- TRBJ2-3 TRBD2 TRBV6-5 CASSQTSGGGSDTQYF TGTGCCAGCAGTCAAACTAGCGGGGGAGGTTCAGATACGCAGTATTTT
few TRBJ1-1 TRBD1 TRBV7-8 CASSTGTGGRDTEAFF TGTGCCAGCAGTACCGGGACAGGGGGCCGAGACACTGAAGCTTTCTTT
few TRBJ1-1 - TRBV20-1 CSARDVGRTLGTEAFF TGCAGTGCTAGAGATGTAGGCCGAACCTTGGGCACTGAAGCTTTCTTT
- TRBJ1-1 - TRBV10-3 CAISLQGSNTEAFF TGTGCCATCAGCCTACAGGGTTCGAACACTGAAGCTTTCTTT
few TRBJ2-3 TRBD2 TRBV6-5 CASSYAAGGTDTQYF TGTGCCAGCAGTTACGCGGCGGGGGGCACAGATACGCAGTATTTT
- TRBJ1-3 - TRBV5-1 CASSLDTNLDSSGNAIYF TGCGCCAGCAGCTTGGACACAAATCTTGACAGCTCTGGAAACGCCATATATTTT
- TRBJ2-7 TRBD1 TRBV20-1 CSAGPGQGYEQYF TGCAGTGCTGGACCGGGACAGGGTTACGAGCAGTACTTC
- TRBJ1-1 TRBD1 TRBV6-1 CASSILDRGTEAFF TGTGCCAGCAGTATCCTGGACAGGGGCACTGAAGCTTTCTTT
few TRBJ1-3 - TRBV12-3/TRBV12-4 CASSLGSYSGNTIYF TGTGCCAGCAGTTTAGGGTCCTACTCTGGAAACACCATATATTTT
- TRBJ2-1 TRBD1 TRBV9 CASSSGQASYNEQFF TGTGCCAGCAGCAGTGGACAGGCCTCCTACAATGAGCAGTTCTTC
few TRBJ2-5 - TRBV27 CASKVGGVGETQYF TGTGCCAGCAAGGTTGGCGGGGTCGGGGAGACCCAGTACTTC
once TRBJ2-2 - TRBV6-1 CASSFHPKGGELFF TGTGCCAGCAGTTTTCATCCAAAGGGCGGGGAGCTGTTTTTT
- TRBJ1-2 - TRBV28 CASSLEQVSSGGYTF TGTGCCAGCAGTTTGGAACAGGTGTCCTCAGGTGGCTACACCTTC
- TRBJ2-7 TRBD1 TRBV28 CASSLPGTGFREQYF TGTGCCAGCAGTTTACCCGGGACAGGGTTTCGCGAGCAGTACTTC
- TRBJ1-1 - TRBV5-6 CASSLGPPNTEAFF TGTGCCAGCAGCTTAGGACCCCCGAACACTGAAGCTTTCTTT
- TRBJ1-3 TRBD1 TRBV5-1 CASSLGTGGSLTSGNTIYF TGCGCCAGCAGCCTCGGGACAGGGGGAAGCCTCACCTCTGGAAACACCATATATTTT